The clone carrying this T cell receptor (beta chain) occurred a few times. Antigen specificity is unknown. This entry comes from a study of T-cell memory formation after mild COVID-19. Background on the study: Largely, TCR clusters stayed within a single donor. Notes on the study in general: A subset of responding clones appeared in pre-infection memory, suggesting cross-reactive memory joined. Among contracting clones, CD4+ were mainly CM/EM and CD8+ enriched in EMRA.

CDR1 is LGHNA, CDR2 YNFKEQ, per germline. This CDR3 has 15 residues. Trimming took 4 bases from V and 3 from J, leaving 16 bases between them. The TCR alpha and TCR beta cDNA libraries, bearing sample barcodes and UMIs, were generated by 5'RACE using constant-segment primers. TCRdb reprocessed the 5' RACE reads via MiXCR and lists one record per CDR3 protein. The table has fewer than 600,000 distinct CDR3 sequences, less than 25% seen once. The TCR was taken from an adult woman who had mild COVID-19 (a few samples of this study predate the infection). Cell type and time point are not known. This rearrangement joins TRBV4-2 to TRBJ2-7, with D perhaps matching TRBD1 (5 bases). The sequenced material came from PBMCs or a T cell subset sorted from them (not recorded which). CDR3 coding DNA: TGTGCCAGCAGCCCTTTGATCGACAGATACTACGAGCAGTACTTC. It encodes CASSPLIDRYYEQYF.